A single sample is the source of the 13 T cell receptor beta chains below, sequenced in a study of cytomegalovirus exposure and HLA in healthy donors. Use of 60 Vbeta and 13 Jbeta primers characterized the PCR. Sequencing used immunoSEQ multiplex PCR; TCRdb keeps in-frame clones, though not all of them. This sample yields 150,000 to 200,000 clones, of which 78% are seen a single time; 5% to 6% belongs to the top ten. The specimen was PBMCs. The receptors were sampled from a woman in her twenties or thirties in good health and CMV-seropositive.

The chain links TRBV5-1 to TRBJ2-1, with D hard to call. Germline lookup yields CDR1 SGHRS and CDR2 YFSETQ. The CDR3 runs to 13 residues. With 7 bases removed from V and 2 bases from J, the gap between germline ends came to 10 bases. The CDR3 bases are TGCGCCAGCCACGCGGCCCCCTACAATGAGCAGTTCTTC. Its protein product is CASHAAPYNEQFF.

The rearrangement links TRBV14 to TRBJ1-5; D is ambiguous. The CDR3 totals 18 residues. Trimming stripped 1 base from V and 0 bases from J, with 16 bases between. The germline CDR1 and CDR2 sequences are SGHDN and FVKESK. The CDR3 nucleotides are TGTGCCAGCAGCCAAGCTAAAGGGCGGGGTAATAGCAATCAGCCCCAGCATTTT. Translated, it gives CASSQAKGRGNSNQPQHF.

This sequence joins TRBV5-6 and TRBJ1-1; TRBD1 matches 8 bases. CDR3 size: 13 residues. CDR1 is SGHDT, CDR2 YYEEEE, per germline. With 2 bases clipped from V and 6 bases from J, the junction kept 3 bases outside the gene matches. The CDR3 DNA is TGTGCCAGCAGCTTTCAGGGGGCCCCTGAAGCTTTCTTT. Protein: CASSFQGAPEAFF.

V usage is TRBV19 and J usage is TRBJ2-2, with D uncertain. The CDR3 has 11 residues. CDR1 LNHDA and CDR2 SQIVND come from the germline V gene (reference sequence). V was shortened by 5 bases and J by 7 bases, with 5 bases between the two germline ends. Here the CDR3 DNA reads TGTGCCAGTAGTTCGGGCGGGGAGCTGTTTTTT. Translating gives CASSSGGELFF.

The rearrangement links TRBV29-1 to TRBJ2-2, with 7 bases matching TRBD2. The CDR3 has 13 amino acids. Trimming cost V 4 bases and J 4 bases; bases outside gene matches: 3. CDR1 SQVTM and CDR2 ANQGSEA come from the germline V gene. The CDR3 loop is CSVGGGFTGELFF. In DNA form, the CDR3 reads TGCAGCGTTGGGGGGGGGTTCACCGGGGAGCTGTTTTTT.

This chain links TRBV5-1 with TRBJ2-7, with a weak D call TRBD2 (5 bases). The ends were cut back, 5 bases at V and 0 bases at J, with 12 bases in the middle. The CDR3 has 14 amino acids. The germline V gene has CDR1 SGHRS and CDR2 YFSETQ. CDR3 sequence (DNA): TGCGCCAGCAGAACTGAGGGTAGCTCCTACGAGCAGTACTTC. Its protein product is CASRTEGSSYEQYF.

CDR3 coding DNA: TGTGCCAGCAGCTTAGGGACAGGGGGGGACTATAATTCACCCCTCCACTTT. Its translation is CASSLGTGGDYNSPLHF. The rearrangement joins TRBV7-6 to TRBJ1-6; 10 bases map to TRBD1. The germline gives CDR1 SGHVS, CDR2 FNYEAQ. The CDR3 sequence is 17 residues long. V lost 1 base and J lost 3; bases outside the gene matches: 3.

This chain connects TRBV9 to TRBJ2-3; D is possibly TRBD1 (5 bases). V lost 1 base and J lost 1, with 10 bases in between. Germline-derived CDR1 and CDR2 are SGDLS and YYNGEE. CDR3 size: 15 residues. CDR3 sequence reads: CASSVLRGGTDTQYF. Written as DNA, the CDR3 is TGTGCCAGCAGCGTATTAAGGGGCGGCACAGATACGCAGTATTTT. The variable domain in full, completed from reference TRBV9 and TRBJ2-3, reads DSGVTQTPKHLITATGQRVTLRCSPRSGDLSVYWYQQSLDQGLQFLIQYYNGEERAKGNILERFSAQQFPDLHSELNLSSLELGDSALYFCASSVLRGGTDTQYFGPGTRLTVL.

The chain uses TRBV10-3 and TRBJ2-6; maybe TRBD1 (7 bases). The CDR3 totals 16 residues. Germline V gene data show CDR1 as ENHRY and CDR2 as SYGVKD. Trimming left V 6 bases short and J 1 base short, with 13 bases between. The CDR3 protein is CAISQGGRSGANVLTF. The CDR3 bases are TGTGCCATCAGCCAGGGGGGCAGATCTGGGGCCAACGTCCTGACTTTC.

This clone was observed once. CDR3 amino acids: CASSLGLASYNEQFF. CDR3 DNA sequence: TGCGCCAGCAGCCTCGGACTAGCCTCCTACAATGAGCAGTTCTTC. V is TRBV5-1 and J is TRBJ2-1; the match to TRBD2 covers 8 bases. Unmatched junction bases numbered 3, after V lost 4 bases and J lost 0 bases. The germline V gene encodes CDR1 SGHRS and CDR2 YFSETQ. The CDR3 sequence is 15 residues long. Based on the CDR3 plus reference TRBV5-1 and TRBJ2-1, the full variable domain is KAGVTQTPRYLIKTRGQQVTLSCSPISGHRSVSWYQQTPGQGLQFLFEYFSETQRNKGNFPGRFSGRQFSNSRSEMNVSTLELGDSALYLCASSLGLASYNEQFFGPGTRLTVL.

V is TRBV9 and J is TRBJ2-3; no definite D call. The CDR3 loop spans 14 amino acids. V was trimmed by 0 bases and J by 6 bases, leaving 11 bases between them. The germline CDR1 and CDR2 sequences are SGDLS and YYNGEE. This CDR3 reads CASSVALGRDTQYF. The CDR3 coding sequence is TGTGCCAGCAGCGTAGCTTTGGGCCGGGATACGCAGTATTTT. Full variable domain (missing parts from reference TRBV9 and TRBJ2-3): DSGVTQTPKHLITATGQRVTLRCSPRSGDLSVYWYQQSLDQGLQFLIQYYNGEERAKGNILERFSAQQFPDLHSELNLSSLELGDSALYFCASSVALGRDTQYFGPGTRLTVL.

The sample holds a few counts of this clone. The chain couples TRBV7-9 to TRBJ2-7; no clear D gene. This CDR3 region has 14 residues. V was cut by 5 bases and J by 5 bases, with 16 bases left in between. Germline V lookup: CDR1 SEHNR, CDR2 FQNEAQ (reference sequence). CDR3 amino acids: CASSQSDSAHEQYF. The CDR3, as DNA: TGTGCCAGCAGCCAAAGTGACTCCGCCCACGAGCAGTACTTC.

The genes are TRBV1 and TRBJ2-7; TRBD1 was called by the table and not checked on the DNA. TRBV1 is listed as a pseudogene. The CDR3 extends over 13 amino acids. The CDR3 sequence: CTDAQGEDREQYF. The CDR3 DNA follows: TGCACAGACGCACAGGGGGAGGATCGCGAGCAGTACTTC.